These 14 T cell receptor beta chains were sequenced from one sample in a study of T cells in Graves' hyperthyroidism and ophthalmopathy. RNA transcripts were the template for amplifying TCR beta CDR3 regions. First-round RT-PCR targeting the TCR CDR3 was performed with the HTBI primer set. TCRdb reanalysed the multiplex PCR reads using MiXCR and keeps one entry per CDR3 protein. The table has 390,000 or so distinct CDR3 sequences, roughly 14% seen once. The sequenced sample was blood. Receptors were obtained from a man between 18 and 35 years old with Graves' ophthalmopathy.

V usage is TRBV7-3 and J usage is TRBJ2-3, with 15 bases that match TRBD2. Germline trimming cut 5 bases from V and 6 bases from J; bases unmatched to any gene: 9. This CDR3 spans 17 amino acids. Germline V lookup: CDR1 SGHTA, CDR2 FQGTGA. CDR3 sequence reads: CASSQRTSGRAPDTQYF. The DNA for the CDR3 is TGTGCCAGCAGCCAGCGGACTAGCGGGAGGGCCCCCGATACGCAGTATTTT.

CDR3 DNA sequence: TGTGCCATCAGTGAGTCGAGGGACAGGGGCTCCTATGTCTATGGCTACACCTTC. This gives the protein CAISESRDRGSYVYGYTF. The gene calls are TRBV10-3 and TRBJ1-2; 10 positions agree with TRBD1. The CDR3 extends over 18 amino acids. After removal of 0 bases from V and 4 bases from J, the junction contained 11 bases not matched to a gene. Germline CDR1 is ENHRY and CDR2 is SYGVKD.

CDR3: CASSPDIYGYTF. In nucleotides, the CDR3 is TGTGCCAGCAGCCCGGACATCTATGGCTACACCTTC. The chain links TRBV12-3 or TRBV12-4 to TRBJ1-2, with D tentatively TRBD1 (5 bases). V was cut by 6 bases and J by 4 bases, with 9 bases left in between. The CDR3 is made up of 12 amino acids.

This clonotype was observed at least ten times. The gene calls are TRBV20-1 and TRBJ1-3; D is unresolved. CDR1 DFQATT and CDR2 SNEGSKA come from the germline V gene (reference sequence). V was pared by 1 base and J by 3 bases, with 10 bases between. The length of the CDR3 is 14 residues. The CDR3 region is CSARAGGNGNTIYF. Here the CDR3 DNA reads TGCAGTGCTAGAGCAGGTGGAAATGGAAACACCATATATTTT.

The table lists this clonotype with a few counts. The V and J genes are TRBV7-2 and TRBJ1-2; D gene ambiguous. The CDR3 totals 15 residues. In germline, CDR1 is SGHTA, CDR2 FQGNSA. V lost 0 bases and J 3 bases, leaving 11 bases between the germline ends. The CDR3 reads CASSLAVSEYYGYTF. The CDR3 DNA reads TGTGCCAGCAGCTTAGCGGTTTCAGAGTACTATGGCTACACCTTC.

In its sample, this clonotype was seen many times. This rearrangement joins TRBV20-1 to TRBJ2-7; 10 positions match TRBD2. CDR3 length: 15 residues. Trimming at V came to 6 bases and at J to 6 bases, leaving 14 bases not matched to a gene. Germline V CDR1 and CDR2: DFQATT, SNEGSKA (reference sequence). The CDR3 here is CSAPNPLAGVGEQYF. The CDR3 DNA reads TGCAGTGCCCCTAACCCCCTAGCGGGAGTAGGCGAGCAGTACTTC.

This clonotype was observed a few times. The rearrangement uses TRBV7-2 and TRBJ1-5; 8 bases map to TRBD1. This CDR3 is built from 16 residues. Germline loops: CDR1 SGHTA, CDR2 FQGNSA. With 1 base clipped from V and 3 bases from J, the junction kept 5 bases outside the gene matches. The CDR3 sequence: CASSLVAGGYNQPQHF. CDR3 in DNA: TGTGCCAGCAGCTTAGTTGCAGGGGGCTACAATCAGCCCCAGCATTTT.

This clonotype was recorded a few times. V usage is TRBV10-3 and J usage is TRBJ1-5; TRBD1 is a possible D gene (5 bases). From germline, CDR1 is ENHRY and CDR2 SYGVKD. The V end was cut by 8 bases, the J end by 2 bases, with 16 bases between. The CDR3 is 15 amino acids. CDR3 nucleotide sequence: TGTGCCATCGGAGGGGAACACATCGGCAATCAGCCCCAGCATTTT. Translated, it gives CAIGGEHIGNQPQHF.

This clonotype appeared many times. The V gene is TRBV11-2, the J gene TRBJ2-1, with D maybe TRBD1 (6 bases). The CDR3 consists of 16 residues. Trimming stripped 3 bases from V and 0 bases from J, with 12 bases between. Germline V CDR1 and CDR2: SGHAT, FQNNGV. For the CDR3, the DNA is TGTGCCAGCAGCTTCTCAGACAGGAGCTCCTACAATGAGCAGTTCTTC. Translated, it gives CASSFSDRSSYNEQFF. The full variable domain, in which reference TRBV11-2 and TRBJ2-1 provide the parts outside the CDR3, is EAGVAQSPRYKIIEKRQSVAFWCNPISGHATLYWYQQILGQGPKLLIQFQNNGVVDDSQLPKDRFSAERLKGVDSTLKIQPAKLEDSAVYLCASSFSDRSSYNEQFFGPGTRLTVL.

This CDR3 reads CASSSAGQGGGNTIYF. In nucleotides, the CDR3 is TGTGCCAGCTCGTCAGCGGGACAGGGAGGTGGAAACACCATATATTTT. This rearrangement joins TRBV18 to TRBJ1-3; 9 bases are a match to TRBD1. This CDR3 contains 16 residues. Germline V gives CDR1 KGHSH, CDR2 LQKENI. The trim removed 6 bases at V and 3 bases at J, leaving 9 bases unmatched.

This clonotype was seen ten or more times. This chain connects TRBV24-1 to TRBJ2-1, with unresolved D. The CDR3 covers 17 residues. CDR1 is KGHDR, CDR2 SFDVKD, per germline. Trimming took off 2 bases at V and 0 bases at J, with 13 bases between the two ends. CDR3 region: CATSDWARSNSYNEQFF. CDR3 DNA: TGTGCCACCAGTGATTGGGCAAGGAGTAACTCCTACAATGAGCAGTTCTTC.

This clonotype appeared many times. The chain carries TRBV5-1 and TRBJ1-6; D is ambiguous. The ends were cut back, 1 base at V and 8 bases at J, with 13 bases in the middle. Germline lookup yields CDR1 SGHRS and CDR2 YFSETQ. The CDR3 covers 15 residues. This CDR3 reads CASSLMWVSDSPLHF. The DNA for the CDR3 is TGCGCCAGCAGCTTGATGTGGGTTTCCGATTCACCCCTCCACTTT.

This clonotype has at least ten counts. V and J are TRBV11-2 and TRBJ2-3; a possible D gene is TRBD2 (5 bases). The V end was cut by 4 bases, the J end by 4 bases, with 9 bases between. CDR3 size: 13 residues. Germline-derived CDR1 and CDR2 are SGHAT and FQNNGV. CDR3 region: CASSYPGADTQYF. The CDR3 bases are TGTGCCAGCAGCTACCCCGGGGCAGATACGCAGTATTTT.

This clonotype was seen at least ten times. The chain recombines TRBV4-1 with TRBJ2-7, with D unresolved. The CDR3 runs to 14 residues. The V gene lost 0 bases and the J gene lost 0 bases, with 6 bases spanning the gap. Germline CDR1 MGHRA, CDR2 YSYEKL. The CDR3 nucleotides are TGCGCCAGCAGCCAAGAACAGAGCTCCTACGAGCAGTACTTC. It specifies CASSQEQSSYEQYF.